These 26 T cell receptor beta chains originate from one sample sequenced in a study of T cells in Graves' hyperthyroidism and ophthalmopathy (dated by TCRdb to between 2017 and 2020). Library generation was performed with multiplex PCR. Sequenced on an Illumina HiSeq 2000. The TCR beta CDR3 regions were amplified from RNA transcripts. The TCR CDR3 was subjected to a first round of RT-PCR using the HTBI primer set and the Qiagen OneStep RT-PCR kit. TCRdb took the public reads, trimmed them with fastp at Q25, ran MiXCR for clone calling and kept in-frame beta chains. Duplicate CDR3 protein sequences are folded into a single record with the most common DNA and genes. For this sample the table gives 370,000 or so distinct CDR3 sequences, of which roughly 12% were detected only once. The ten largest clones represent less than 25% of the sample. Input material: blood. These TCRs come from a man aged 30-40 years with Graves' hyperthyroidism that later progressed to Graves' ophthalmopathy.

This clonotype was seen a few times. V usage is TRBV5-1 and J usage is TRBJ2-3; possibly TRBD1 or TRBD2 for D (5 bases each). This CDR3 spans 13 amino acids. Germline V gene sequence: CDR1 SGHRS, CDR2 YFSETQ. Trimming pared 6 bases from V and 6 bases from J, leaving 14 bases between. DNA for the CDR3: TGCGCCAGCAACGGAGGCAGGGATGATACGCAGTATTTT. Protein: CASNGGRDDTQYF. The full variable domain, in which reference TRBV5-1 and TRBJ2-3 provide the parts outside the CDR3, is KAGVTQTPRYLIKTRGQQVTLSCSPISGHRSVSWYQQTPGQGLQFLFEYFSETQRNKGNFPGRFSGRQFSNSRSEMNVSTLELGDSALYLCASNGGRDDTQYFGPGTRLTVL.

This clonotype was recorded a few times. The chain links TRBV3-1 to TRBJ2-4; 11 positions match TRBD2. The CDR3 totals 13 residues. Germline V gene sequence: CDR1 LGHDT, CDR2 YNNKEL (reference sequence). Unmatched junction bases numbered 5, after V lost 1 base and J lost 15 bases. The CDR3 sequence is CASSQGRLAGRYF. CDR3 nucleotide sequence: TGTGCCAGCAGCCAAGGGCGACTAGCGGGGAGGTACTTC.

This clonotype was detected ten times or more. The gene calls are TRBV20-1 and TRBJ1-1, with D perhaps TRBD1 (6 bases). V lost 5 bases and J lost 1, with 17 bases in between. This CDR3 has 15 residues. Germline CDR1 and CDR2: DFQATT and SNEGSKA (reference sequence). In DNA form, the CDR3 reads TGCAGTGCTCCTCCTCGATCCAGGGGGAACACTGAAGCTTTCTTT. This sequence encodes CSAPPRSRGNTEAFF.

This clonotype showed up many times. This chain joins TRBV11-2 and TRBJ2-1, with 10 bases matching TRBD2. The CDR3 has 16 residues. V dropped 1 base and J dropped 7; count of bases not matched to a gene: 7. In germline, CDR1 is SGHAT, CDR2 FQNNGV. Here the CDR3 reads CASSLVSGGVWNEQFF. The DNA for the CDR3 is TGTGCCAGCAGCTTAGTCAGCGGGGGGGTCTGGAATGAGCAGTTCTTC.

This clonotype was counted only a few times. The rearrangement joins TRBV28 to TRBJ1-5; D not certain. V lost 5 bases and J lost 4, with 15 bases in between. Looked up from germline, CDR1 is MDHEN and CDR2 is SYDVKM. This CDR3 contains 15 residues. CDR3 region: CASSAAGGGNQPQHF. The CDR3 region has the DNA TGTGCCAGCAGTGCGGCAGGAGGAGGAAATCAGCCCCAGCATTTT.

This clonotype has more than one count but fewer than ten. The chain combines TRBV20-1 with TRBJ2-3; 10 bases are a match to TRBD2. The CDR3 sequence is 13 residues long. Germline lookup yields CDR1 DFQATT and CDR2 SNEGSKA (reference sequence). J lost 1 base, V lost 8 bases, and 3 bases had no gene match. The CDR3 region has the DNA TGCAGTTGTCTAGCGGGGGGCACAGATACGCAGTATTTT. This translates into CSCLAGGTDTQYF.

This clonotype was counted at least ten times. V usage is TRBV15 and J usage is TRBJ1-5; no firm D call. With 0 bases removed from V and 4 bases from J, the gap between germline ends came to 10 bases. The V gene's germline CDR1 is LNHNV and CDR2 YYDKDF (reference sequence). The CDR3 sequence is 15 residues long. The CDR3 DNA is TGTGCCACCAGCAGAGATCTTTCCAGAAATCAGCCCCAGCATTTT. It encodes CATSRDLSRNQPQHF.

This clonotype was counted at least ten times. The chain uses TRBV12-3 or TRBV12-4 and TRBJ1-6; TRBD1 matches at 9 bases. J was trimmed by 7 bases and V by 7 bases; bases with no gene match: 11. The CDR3 is 16 residues long. CDR3 in amino acids: CASTPTPGQGNSPLHF. Written as DNA, the CDR3 is TGTGCCAGCACCCCCACCCCGGGACAGGGAAATTCACCCCTCCACTTT.

This chain connects TRBV7-8 to TRBJ2-7; D is uncertain. The V end was cut by 6 bases, the J end by 7 bases, with 16 bases between. This CDR3 comprises 13 residues. Per the germline V gene, CDR1 is SGHVS and CDR2 is FQNEAQ. The CDR3 loop reads CASSVSTVGEQYF. In nucleotides, the CDR3 is TGTGCCAGCAGTGTCAGTACCGTAGGGGAGCAGTACTTC.

This clonotype was recorded many times. The J gene is TRBJ1-2, the V gene TRBV7-9; 7 bases map to TRBD1. The germline gives CDR1 SEHNR, CDR2 FQNEAQ (reference sequence). V was clipped by 5 bases and J by 4 bases; unmatched bases: 13. The CDR3 is made up of 16 amino acids. As DNA, the CDR3 is TGTGCCAGCAGCACCCGCTGGGGACAGACCCTCTATGGCTACACCTTC. Protein sequence: CASSTRWGQTLYGYTF. The variable domain in full, with the rest retrieved from reference TRBV7-9 and TRBJ1-2, is DTGVSQNPRHKITKRGQNVTFRCDPISEHNRLYWYRQTLGQGPEFLTYFQNEAQLEKSRLLSDRFSAERPKGSFSTLEIQRTEQGDSAMYLCASSTRWGQTLYGYTFGSGTRLTVV.

This clonotype was picked up many times. The chain is built from TRBV28 and TRBJ1-1; D perhaps matches TRBD1 (6 bases). The CDR3 is 12 residues long. With 4 bases removed from V and 10 bases from J, the gap between germline ends came to 13 bases. The germline V gene encodes CDR1 MDHEN and CDR2 SYDVKM. The CDR3 spells CASSSSQGAAFF. CDR3 sequence (DNA): TGTGCCAGCAGTTCGTCACAGGGAGCAGCTTTCTTT.

This clonotype has ten or more counts. The chain links TRBV11-2 to TRBJ2-5; 9 bases are shared with TRBD1. This CDR3 has 15 amino acids. After removal of 3 bases from V and 4 bases from J, the junction contained 6 bases not matched to a gene. Per germline, CDR1 SGHAT and CDR2 FQNNGV. The CDR3 sequence is CASSLDRGVGETQYF. The CDR3 coding sequence is TGTGCCAGCAGCTTGGACAGGGGTGTGGGAGAGACCCAGTACTTC.

In this sample, this clonotype turned up a few times. This rearrangement joins TRBV20-1 to TRBJ2-7; D might be TRBD2 (6 bases). Per germline, CDR1 DFQATT and CDR2 SNEGSKA (reference sequence). The CDR3 is 13 residues long. The V end lost 0 bases, the J end lost 3 bases, and 9 bases lay between the germline ends. CDR3 in DNA: TGCAGTGCTAGAGATGGGGGGTACTACGAGCAGTACTTC. Translation gives CSARDGGYYEQYF.

The V and J genes are TRBV24-1 and TRBJ2-2; no reliable D call. V lost 1 base to trimming and J lost 1 base, with 9 bases between them. The CDR3 contains 16 residues. Looked up from germline, CDR1 is KGHDR and CDR2 is SFDVKD. The CDR3 protein is CATSDFRTKNTGELFF. Written as DNA, the CDR3 is TGTGCCACCAGTGATTTCAGGACCAAGAACACCGGGGAGCTGTTTTTT.

This clonotype has a handful of counts. One end of the junction is discordant with germline, which a read error may explain. V usage is TRBV19 and J usage is TRBJ1-2; TRBD1 might be the D (6 bases). Germline V gene data show CDR1 as LNHDA and CDR2 as SQIVND (reference sequence). CDR3 length equals 20 residues. For the CDR3, the DNA is TGTGTCAGTAGTATCGGCCGACTACAGGGACCTTCAACACCCATTGGAGGCTACACCTTC. Protein: CVSSIGRLQGPSTPIGGYTF.

This clonotype was seen a few times. The J gene is TRBJ1-1, the V gene TRBV7-9; possibly TRBD1 for D (6 bases). Germline lookup yields CDR1 SEHNR and CDR2 FQNEAQ (reference sequence). The CDR3 has 13 amino acids. The germline V and J ends were trimmed by 5 bases and 5 bases, with 12 bases remaining between them. In nucleotides, the CDR3 is TGTGCCAGCAGCACCGAGGGGGGAACTGAAGCTTTCTTT. Its translation is CASSTEGGTEAFF.

In its sample, this clonotype was seen many times. The rearrangement joins TRBV28 to TRBJ2-5, with TRBD2 matching over 7 bases. The CDR3 loop spans 14 amino acids. In germline, CDR1 is MDHEN, CDR2 SYDVKM. With V trimmed by 2 bases and J by 2 bases, 2 bases remained unmatched. The CDR3: CASSLIGRQETQYF. DNA for the CDR3: TGTGCCAGCAGTTTAATCGGGAGGCAAGAGACCCAGTACTTC. Looking up the rest from reference TRBV28 and TRBJ2-5 gives the full variable domain: DVKVTQSSRYLVKRTGEKVFLECVQDMDHENMFWYRQDPGLGLRLIYFSYDVKMKEKGDIPEGYSVSREKKERFSLILESASTNQTSMYLCASSLIGRQETQYFGPGTRLLVL.

The sample holds many counts of this clonotype. The rearrangement uses TRBV7-2 and TRBJ2-7, with 12 bases aligning to TRBD2. After removal of 3 bases from V and 7 bases from J, the junction contained 4 bases not matched to a gene. CDR1 and CDR2 (germline): SGHTA, FQGNSA. This CDR3 has 14 amino acids. The CDR3 nucleotides read TGTGCCAGCAGCTTGCTAGCGGGGGGGGTGGAGCAGTACTTC. Translated, it gives CASSLLAGGVEQYF.

This clonotype has more than one count but fewer than ten. J is TRBJ2-2 and V is TRBV27; D unclear. From germline, CDR1 is MNHEY and CDR2 SMNVEV (reference sequence). Trimming cost V 5 bases and J 2 bases, with 12 bases left between them. The CDR3 contains 15 residues. The DNA of the CDR3 is TGTGCCAGCAGTCCTACTGGCAAAAACACCGGGGAGCTGTTTTTT. It encodes CASSPTGKNTGELFF.

V and J are TRBV24-1 and TRBJ1-4; TRBD1 matches at 7 bases. In germline, CDR1 is KGHDR, CDR2 SFDVKD. V lost 2 bases to trimming and J lost 0 bases; unmatched junction nucleotides: 5. The CDR3 consists of 17 residues. In DNA, the CDR3 is TGTGCCACCAGTGATTGGACAGGTGATGCAACTAATGAAAAACTGTTTTTT. It codes for CATSDWTGDATNEKLFF.

V is TRBV7-8 and J is TRBJ2-1; TRBD2 is a possible D gene (5 bases). Trimming took 4 bases from V and 9 from J, leaving 13 bases between them. This CDR3 contains 13 residues. From germline, CDR1 is SGHVS and CDR2 FQNEAQ. Here the CDR3 DNA reads TGTGCCAGCAGCTCACAACCTCGGGGTGAGCAGTTCTTC. It encodes CASSSQPRGEQFF.

Turning to this clonotype: A much larger clone differs by one base, so this may be a read error. The CDR3 DNA follows: TGCAGTGCTAGAGTTGAGGGAAAAAACTCCTACAATGGGCAGTTCTTC. Translation gives CSARVEGKNSYNGQFF. The gene calls are TRBV20-1 and TRBJ2-1; D might be TRBD2 (5 bases). This CDR3 has 16 residues. Per germline, CDR1 DFQATT and CDR2 SNEGSKA (reference sequence).

This clonotype was seen ten or more times. The CDR3 loop is CASSPRTGRNEQYF. The CDR3 region has the DNA TGTGCCAGCAGCCCTCGGACAGGGAGGAACGAGCAGTACTTC. The V call is TRBV7-6, the J call TRBJ2-7; TRBD1 aligns across 8 bases. J was trimmed by 5 bases and V by 5 bases; bases with no gene match: 8. Germline CDR1 SGHVS, CDR2 FNYEAQ. CDR3 length equals 14 residues.

This clonotype was counted many times. The V gene is TRBV20-1, the J gene TRBJ1-5, with 9 bases aligning to TRBD1. V trimming: 0 bases; J trimming: 1 base; junction bases outside the gene matches: 13. CDR1 and CDR2 from the germline V gene are DFQATT and SNEGSKA (reference sequence). The CDR3 is 19 residues long. The CDR3 sequence: CSARDLRNNRGRSNQPQHF. In DNA, the CDR3 is TGCAGTGCTAGAGATTTACGAAACAACAGGGGGCGAAGCAATCAGCCCCAGCATTTT.

As for this clonotype: One junction end does not reproduce the germline sequence, and a read error may be involved. The chain joins TRBV10-1 to TRBJ2-2; 7 nucleotides match TRBD1. The CDR3 has 15 amino acids. Per the germline V gene, CDR1 is WNHNN and CDR2 is SYGVQD (reference sequence). DNA of the CDR3: TGCGCCGGCAGTGCGACACAGGGGACCACCGGGGAGCTGTTTTTT. This encodes CAGSATQGTTGELFF.

The table lists this clonotype with many counts. The chain links TRBV2 to TRBJ2-3; 10 bases match TRBD1. The ends lost 1 base at V and 4 bases at J; junction bases unmatched: 5. The CDR3 sequence is 16 residues long. The germline V gene has CDR1 SNHLY and CDR2 FYNNEI. CDR3 in amino acids: CASSEGQGAGADTQYF. The DNA for the CDR3 is TGTGCCAGCAGTGAAGGACAGGGGGCAGGAGCAGATACGCAGTATTTT.